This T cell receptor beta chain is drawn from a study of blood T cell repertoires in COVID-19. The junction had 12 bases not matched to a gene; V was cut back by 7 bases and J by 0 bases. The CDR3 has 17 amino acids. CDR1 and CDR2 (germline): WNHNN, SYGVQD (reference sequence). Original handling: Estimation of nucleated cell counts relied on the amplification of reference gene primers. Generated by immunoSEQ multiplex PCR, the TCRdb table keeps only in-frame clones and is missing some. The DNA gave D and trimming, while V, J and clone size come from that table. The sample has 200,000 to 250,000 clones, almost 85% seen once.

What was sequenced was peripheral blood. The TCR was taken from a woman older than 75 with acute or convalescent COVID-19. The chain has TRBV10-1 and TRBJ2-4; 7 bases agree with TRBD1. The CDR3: CASIDFRDSIAKNIQYF. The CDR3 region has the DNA TGCGCCAGCATTGATTTTAGGGACAGTATAGCCAAAAACATTCAGTACTTC.